The T cell receptor (beta chain) described here comes from a study of cytomegalovirus exposure and HLA in healthy donors. PCR used 60 Vbeta primers and 13 Jbeta primers. Profiled with immunoSEQ multiplex PCR; TCRdb holds only in-frame clones, not every one. The sample lists 150,000 to 170,000 clones, 80% occurring once. The germline gives CDR1 SNHLY, CDR2 FYNNEI. The CDR3 runs to 16 residues. Trimming shortened V by 8 bases and J by 5 bases, and 23 bases separated the two germline ends. The chain employs TRBV2 and TRBJ2-3, with TRBD2 as a possible D gene (6 bases). What was sequenced was PBMCs. The TCR originated in a woman aged 40 to 55 in good health and CMV-seropositive. CDR3: CASGGTLTPAGDTQYF. CDR3 coding DNA: TGTGCCAGCGGCGGGACGCTAACGCCCGCAGGAGATACGCAGTATTTT.